These 16 T cell receptor beta chains came from one sample sequenced in a study of cytomegalovirus exposure and HLA in healthy donors. Amplification used 60 Vbeta primers and 13 Jbeta primers. TCRdb's table, derived via immunoSEQ multiplex PCR, lists solely in-frame clones and lacks some. Of approximately 110,000 clones detected, approximately 80% appear once; the ten largest clones hold about 13%. The source material was PBMCs. All receptors come from a woman aged 40-49 years in good health and CMV-seropositive.

The chain has TRBV7-2 and TRBJ2-7; D possibly corresponds to TRBD2 (6 bases). Trimming removed 1 base from V and 1 base from J, with 11 bases in between. The germline gives CDR1 SGHTA, CDR2 FQGNSA. This CDR3 is built from 15 residues. CDR3 bases: TGTGCCAGCAGCTTAGAACTAGCATATTCCTACGAGCAGTACTTC. Protein sequence: CASSLELAYSYEQYF.

This clone was detected only a few times. Here the CDR3 reads CASRNLAGNSYNEQFF. In DNA, the CDR3 is TGTGCCAGTAGGAATCTAGCGGGGAATTCTTACAATGAGCAGTTCTTC. The gene calls are TRBV19 and TRBJ2-1; 9 positions agree with TRBD2. The CDR3 is 16 amino acids. The ends lost 6 bases at V and 4 bases at J; junction bases unmatched: 10. From germline, CDR1 is LNHDA and CDR2 SQIVND (reference sequence).

The chain joins TRBV6-1 to TRBJ1-1; tentatively, D is TRBD1 (6 bases). Trimming shortened V by 10 bases and J by 5 bases, and 17 bases separated the two germline ends. Germline lookup yields CDR1 MNHNS and CDR2 SASEGT. This CDR3 has 13 residues. The CDR3, as DNA: TGTGCCACCCAGGGGTGGGGTTGGACTGAAGCTTTCTTT. It encodes CATQGWGWTEAFF.

CDR3 amino acids: CASSLEAPTGDGYTF. CDR3 coding DNA: TGCGCCAGCAGCTTGGAGGCCCCGACAGGGGATGGCTACACCTTC. V gene TRBV5-1 combines with J gene TRBJ1-2; 8 positions agree with TRBD1. Germline V lookup: CDR1 SGHRS, CDR2 YFSETQ. V lost 0 bases and J lost 6; bases outside the gene matches: 7. The CDR3 is made up of 15 amino acids. Combining the CDR3 with reference TRBV5-1 and TRBJ1-2 gives the whole variable domain KAGVTQTPRYLIKTRGQQVTLSCSPISGHRSVSWYQQTPGQGLQFLFEYFSETQRNKGNFPGRFSGRQFSNSRSEMNVSTLELGDSALYLCASSLEAPTGDGYTFGSGTRLTVV.

The CDR3 region has the DNA TGTGCCAGTAGTATTCCGGGGAACACTGAAGCTTTCTTT. The encoded protein is CASSIPGNTEAFF. The chain joins TRBV19 to TRBJ1-1; D gene ambiguous. CDR1 is LNHDA, CDR2 SQIVND, per germline (reference sequence). This CDR3 contains 13 residues. Trimming took off 3 bases at V and 1 base at J, with 6 bases between the two ends.

The chain uses TRBV11-2 and TRBJ2-6, with D possibly matching TRBD2 (5 bases). The germline V and J ends were trimmed by 4 bases and 2 bases, with 12 bases remaining between them. CDR3 length equals 16 residues. The germline V gene has CDR1 SGHAT and CDR2 FQNNGV. CDR3 DNA sequence: TGTGCCAGCAGCTCACAGAGGGTCCCTGGGGCCAACGTCCTGACTTTC. Its protein product is CASSSQRVPGANVLTF.

This chain connects TRBV6-1 to TRBJ1-5; TRBD1 matches 10 bases. The J segment lost 7 bases and the V segment lost 3 bases, leaving 9 bases of the junction unmatched. Germline CDR1 MNHNS, CDR2 SASEGT. This CDR3 region has 16 residues. The CDR3 loop is CASSDGTGALGQPQHF. The CDR3 region has the DNA TGTGCCAGCAGTGACGGGACAGGGGCCCTCGGACAGCCCCAGCATTTT.

V usage is TRBV5-1 and J usage is TRBJ2-1; 9 positions agree with TRBD1. Per the germline V gene, CDR1 is SGHRS and CDR2 is YFSETQ. The J segment lost 7 bases and the V segment lost 4 bases, leaving 6 bases of the junction unmatched. The CDR3 covers 14 residues. The CDR3 region has the DNA TGCGCCAGCAGCCCGGGACAGGGTTTGAATGAGCAGTTCTTC. It is translated as CASSPGQGLNEQFF.

The V call is TRBV7-8, the J call TRBJ2-1, with TRBD2 identical over 8 bases. The CDR3 loop spans 15 amino acids. Germline V gene data show CDR1 as SGHVS and CDR2 as FQNEAQ. The V segment lost 3 bases and the J segment 0 bases; nucleotides outside the gene matches: 1. The CDR3 loop is CASSLTSVSYNEQFF. In nucleotides, the CDR3 is TGTGCCAGCAGCTTGACTAGCGTCTCCTACAATGAGCAGTTCTTC.

The rearrangement uses TRBV7-9 and TRBJ2-2; 9 bases match TRBD1. The V and J ends lost 5 bases and 4 bases, in that order; junction bases with no gene match: 8. The CDR3 length is 16 residues. CDR1 and CDR2 from the germline V gene are SEHNR and FQNEAQ (reference sequence). CDR3 residues: CASSTRDRAATGELFF. The CDR3 nucleotides read TGTGCCAGCAGCACACGGGACAGGGCGGCCACCGGGGAGCTGTTTTTT.

This clone was counted only a few times. The V call is TRBV7-3, the J call TRBJ2-3; D is ambiguous. The ends were cut back, 5 bases at V and 6 bases at J, with 12 bases in the middle. Germline V gene lookup returns CDR1 SGHTA and CDR2 FQGTGA. The CDR3 is 13 amino acids. The CDR3 coding sequence is TGTGCCAGCAGCCTTCAGATCACCGATACGCAGTATTTT. Translated: CASSLQITDTQYF.

The V and J genes are TRBV5-1 and TRBJ1-4; TRBD1 aligns across 7 bases. This CDR3 region has 13 residues. V was pared by 4 bases and J by 7 bases, with 4 bases of the junction left unmatched. Germline lookup yields CDR1 SGHRS and CDR2 YFSETQ. Here the CDR3 reads CASSTGQTEKLFF. CDR3 coding DNA: TGCGCCAGCAGCACGGGACAGACTGAAAAACTGTTTTTT.

The gene calls are TRBV19 and TRBJ1-1; D unresolved. The germline V gene encodes CDR1 LNHDA and CDR2 SQIVND (reference sequence). V was pared by 2 bases and J by 1 base, with 17 bases between. The CDR3 is 17 amino acids. DNA for the CDR3: TGTGCCAGTAGTATAAGCAAGGGATGGAGGGCGAACACTGAAGCTTTCTTT. Translation gives CASSISKGWRANTEAFF.

This chain connects TRBV10-2 to TRBJ2-6, with TRBD1 as a possible D gene (5 bases). Germline-derived CDR1 and CDR2 are WSHSY and SAAADI. The CDR3 consists of 14 residues. The V gene lost 8 bases and the J gene lost 2 bases, with 10 bases spanning the gap. CDR3 DNA: TGCGCCAGCGTGAAGGGGACTGGGGCCAACGTCCTGACTTTC. It translates to CASVKGTGANVLTF.

The CDR3 here is CASRNTGGAEAFF. Here the CDR3 DNA reads TGCGCCAGCAGAAATACAGGCGGGGCTGAAGCTTTCTTT. V and J are TRBV5-1 and TRBJ1-1; D is possibly TRBD1 (5 bases). Trimming removed 5 bases at V and 6 bases at J, with 14 bases between. Germline V gene lookup returns CDR1 SGHRS and CDR2 YFSETQ. The CDR3 has 13 amino acids.

V and J are TRBV6-6 and TRBJ2-7; possible D gene TRBD1, 7 bases. The CDR3 runs to 16 residues. Between the trimmed V and J ends, which lost 4 bases and 5 bases, there was a span of 21 bases. Germline CDR1 and CDR2: MNHNY and SVGAGI (reference sequence). This CDR3 is CASSFRGWEDRNEQYF. CDR3 nucleotides: TGTGCCAGCAGTTTCCGGGGATGGGAGGACAGGAACGAGCAGTACTTC.